The next 25 T cell receptor beta chains were all read from a single sample in a study of PD-L1 blockade in urothelial cancer. As for time point: pretreatment peripheral blood. Data came from immunoSEQ multiplex PCR; TCRdb stores just in-frame clones and leaves some out. The table lists tens of thousands of clones, around 83% of them singletons. The sample was PBMCs, taken around atezolizumab (anti-PD-L1) treatment. The receptors were sampled from a woman aged 70-85 years with urothelial cancer.

The J gene is TRBJ2-7, the V gene TRBV28; tentatively, D is TRBD1 (6 bases). The germline V and J ends were trimmed by 6 bases and 2 bases, with 14 bases remaining between them. The CDR3 totals 14 residues. CDR1 and CDR2 (germline): MDHEN, SYDVKM. CDR3 loop: CASSDRFGPYEQYF. CDR3 sequence (DNA): TGTGCCAGCAGCGACAGGTTTGGCCCCTACGAGCAGTACTTC.

The chain couples TRBV5-6 to TRBJ2-1; 8 positions agree with TRBD2. The CDR3 is made up of 15 amino acids. V shed 0 bases and J 2 bases; nucleotides not matched to a gene: 1. CDR1 and CDR2 (germline): SGHDT, YYEEEE. This chain's CDR3 is CASSLDGRAYNEQFF. CDR3 sequence (DNA): TGTGCCAGCAGCTTGGACGGGAGGGCCTACAATGAGCAGTTCTTC.

This chain joins TRBV5-1 and TRBJ2-2, with TRBD1 as a possible D gene (6 bases). Germline CDR1 is SGHRS and CDR2 is YFSETQ. The CDR3 sequence is 15 residues long. Trimming took 4 bases from V and 7 from J, leaving 17 bases between them. This CDR3 reads CASSPLGADIGELFF. The CDR3 bases are TGCGCCAGCAGCCCCCTGGGGGCGGATATCGGGGAGCTGTTTTTT.

The J gene is TRBJ2-3, the V gene TRBV2, with 15 positions matching TRBD2. Germline V gives CDR1 SNHLY, CDR2 FYNNEI. J lost 4 bases, V lost 8 bases, and 1 base had no gene match. The CDR3 is 14 amino acids. CDR3 region: CASRTSGGADTQYF. The CDR3 region has the DNA TGTGCCAGCCGGACTAGCGGGGGGGCAGATACGCAGTATTTT.

This chain connects TRBV15 to TRBJ2-2; maybe TRBD2 (6 bases). Between the trimmed V and J ends, which lost 0 bases and 4 bases, there was a span of 18 bases. The CDR3 spans 18 residues. Germline V gives CDR1 LNHNV, CDR2 YYDKDF (reference sequence). CDR3 in DNA: TGTGCCACCAGCAGAGATTCTAGCGTTCCACGGGGCACCGGGGAGCTGTTTTTT. Translating it yields CATSRDSSVPRGTGELFF.

The chain is built from TRBV6-5 and TRBJ2-1, with 7 bases aligning to TRBD2. Per the germline V gene, CDR1 is MNHEY and CDR2 is SVGAGI. V dropped 7 bases and J dropped 6; count of bases not matched to a gene: 0. The CDR3 totals 11 residues. The CDR3 reads CASKRGNEQFF. DNA for the CDR3: TGTGCCAGCAAGCGGGGCAATGAGCAGTTCTTC.

This clone was counted a few times. The chain is built from TRBV5-1 and TRBJ2-2; the D gene is possibly TRBD2 (5 bases). Germline CDR1 reads SGHRS; CDR2 reads YFSETQ. V was cut by 0 bases and J by 7 bases, with 7 bases left in between. The CDR3 contains 13 residues. CDR3 sequence: CASSLGGHGELFF. The CDR3 DNA is TGCGCCAGCAGCTTGGGCGGGCACGGGGAGCTGTTTTTT.

For this clone: Other nucleotide sequences from this sample produce the same CDR3. J is TRBJ2-1 and V is TRBV11-3; no reliable D call. CDR1 is SGHNT and CDR2 is YENEEA in the germline V gene. The V gene lost 2 bases and the J gene lost 6 bases, with 11 bases spanning the gap. This CDR3 has 14 residues. CDR3 sequence reads: CASSLYGTANEQFF. The CDR3, as DNA: TGTGCCAGCAGCTTATATGGCACAGCCAATGAGCAGTTCTTC.

CDR3 coding DNA: TGTGCCAGTAGTGCTCAGATCACCGGGTCTGAAGCTTTCTTT. Its translation: CASSAQITGSEAFF. The V call is TRBV19, the J call TRBJ1-1; D remains ambiguous. The germline V and J ends were trimmed by 5 bases and 6 bases, with 16 bases remaining between them. Per the germline V gene, CDR1 is LNHDA and CDR2 is SQIVND (reference sequence). The CDR3 contains 14 residues.

This chain connects TRBV2 to TRBJ2-1, with no clear D. V was pared by 4 bases and J by 6 bases, with 4 bases between. Germline V CDR1 and CDR2: SNHLY, FYNNEI. This CDR3 is 11 amino acids long. This CDR3 reads CASSVFNEQFF. The CDR3 coding sequence is TGTGCCAGCAGTGTCTTCAATGAGCAGTTCTTC.

The chain is built from TRBV5-1 and TRBJ1-2; TRBD1 agrees at 7 bases. From germline, CDR1 is SGHRS and CDR2 YFSETQ. V dropped 0 bases and J dropped 8; count of bases not matched to a gene: 4. The CDR3 loop spans 13 amino acids. The CDR3 DNA follows: TGCGCCAGCAGCTTGGGACAGGGAAAGGGCTACACCTTC. Translated: CASSLGQGKGYTF.

V gene TRBV5-1 combines with J gene TRBJ2-2; a possible D gene is TRBD2 (6 bases). CDR1 and CDR2 from the germline V gene are SGHRS and YFSETQ. CDR3 length equals 13 residues. Trimming shortened V by 6 bases and J by 4 bases, and 10 bases separated the two germline ends. CDR3 sequence (DNA): TGCGCCAGCACCAGACTAGGCACCGGGGAGCTGTTTTTT. Encoded protein: CASTRLGTGELFF. Supplemented by reference TRBV5-1 and TRBJ2-2, the full variable domain reads KAGVTQTPRYLIKTRGQQVTLSCSPISGHRSVSWYQQTPGQGLQFLFEYFSETQRNKGNFPGRFSGRQFSNSRSEMNVSTLELGDSALYLCASTRLGTGELFFGEGSRLTVL.

The genes are TRBV27 and TRBJ2-1; 12 bases fit TRBD2. This CDR3 has 17 residues. Germline V CDR1 and CDR2: MNHEY, SMNVEV (reference sequence). V lost 5 bases, J lost 7 bases, and 12 bases stayed unmatched. The chain's CDR3 is CASSGLAGNPEFNEQFF. In DNA, the CDR3 is TGTGCCAGCAGTGGACTAGCGGGAAACCCCGAGTTTAATGAGCAGTTCTTC.

The chain uses TRBV2 and TRBJ2-3; D is uncertain. The germline gives CDR1 SNHLY, CDR2 FYNNEI. V dropped 7 bases and J dropped 0 bases, with 14 bases sitting between them. This CDR3 has 15 residues. The chain's CDR3 is CASKRSPPSTDTQYF. The CDR3 coding sequence is TGTGCCAGCAAGCGATCCCCACCTAGCACAGATACGCAGTATTTT.

This chain uses TRBV7-2 with TRBJ2-7; 12 bases fit TRBD2. The CDR3 loop spans 14 amino acids. V shed 5 bases, J shed 9 bases, and the junction held 8 bases outside the gene matches. Germline V gene lookup returns CDR1 SGHTA and CDR2 FQGNSA. CDR3 amino acids: CASSGTSGGPGQYF. CDR3 coding DNA: TGTGCCAGCAGCGGAACTAGCGGGGGGCCGGGGCAGTACTTC.

The genes are TRBV18 and TRBJ2-1; D may be TRBD1 (6 bases). V was pared by 1 base and J by 8 bases, with 18 bases between. This CDR3 has 16 amino acids. The V gene's germline CDR1 is KGHSH and CDR2 LQKENI. CDR3 nucleotides: TGTGCCAGCTCACCACGGTTCGGTTCAGGGGTCGATGAGCAGTTCTTC. The encoded protein is CASSPRFGSGVDEQFF.

The rearrangement joins TRBV7-2 to TRBJ1-2; no clear D. Germline V lookup: CDR1 SGHTA, CDR2 FQGNSA. The CDR3 consists of 13 residues. V was trimmed by 1 base and J by 10 bases, leaving 13 bases between them. CDR3 sequence (DNA): TGTGCCAGCAGCTTAGTGCAGGCAGTAGACTACACCTTC. Amino acids: CASSLVQAVDYTF.

The rearrangement links TRBV6-7 to TRBJ1-1; 10 nucleotides align to TRBD1. TRBV6-7 is designated an ORF whose function remains uncertain. There are 16 residues in the CDR3. The V segment lost 4 bases and the J segment 3 bases; nucleotides outside the gene matches: 8. The CDR3: CASSSRQGARDTEAFF. For the CDR3, the DNA is TGTGCCAGCAGTTCCCGACAGGGGGCGAGGGACACTGAAGCTTTCTTT.

V gene TRBV19 combines with J gene TRBJ2-1, with 8 nucleotides matching TRBD1. The junction had 5 bases not matched to a gene; V was cut back by 0 bases and J by 4 bases. The CDR3 is made up of 16 amino acids. The germline V gene encodes CDR1 LNHDA and CDR2 SQIVND (reference sequence). The CDR3 loop is CASSIEGTGKYNEQFF. The CDR3 nucleotides are TGTGCCAGTAGTATAGAGGGGACAGGAAAATACAATGAGCAGTTCTTC.

V gene TRBV18 combines with J gene TRBJ2-5; 10 bases agree with TRBD1. With 2 bases clipped from V and 4 bases from J, the junction kept 4 bases outside the gene matches. The CDR3 is 15 amino acids. Per germline, CDR1 KGHSH and CDR2 LQKENI. This CDR3 is CASSPYRTGGETQYF. CDR3 nucleotides: TGTGCCAGCTCACCATATAGGACAGGGGGAGAGACCCAGTACTTC.

The gene calls are TRBV5-4 and TRBJ2-7; TRBD2 agrees at 12 bases. In germline, CDR1 is SGHNT, CDR2 YYREEE (reference sequence). There are 15 residues in the CDR3. V dropped 0 bases and J dropped 2; count of bases not matched to a gene: 0. DNA for the CDR3: TGTGCCAGCAGCTTGGGACTAGCGGGAGCCTACGAGCAGTACTTC. Protein product: CASSLGLAGAYEQYF.

The chain links TRBV20-1 to TRBJ2-1; D is unresolved. The length of the CDR3 is 11 residues. CDR1 and CDR2 from the germline V gene are DFQATT and SNEGSKA (reference sequence). V shed 6 bases and J shed 9 bases, with 12 bases lying between them. CDR3 nucleotide sequence: TGCAGTGCCTACCGAAATGGTGAGCAGTTCTTC. Its translation is CSAYRNGEQFF.

The rearrangement uses TRBV15 and TRBJ2-1; possible D gene TRBD2, 6 bases. CDR1 LNHNV and CDR2 YYDKDF come from the germline V gene (reference sequence). Trimming removed 0 bases from V and 5 bases from J, with 11 bases in between. This CDR3 has 15 amino acids. CDR3 protein: CATSRDRTNHNEQFF. CDR3 DNA sequence: TGTGCCACCAGCAGAGACCGGACTAACCACAATGAGCAGTTCTTC.

This clone was seen only a few times. The rearrangement links TRBV7-6 to TRBJ2-1, with 8 bases identical to TRBD2. Per the germline V gene, CDR1 is SGHVS and CDR2 is FNYEAQ. This CDR3 is 15 amino acids long. The V and J ends lost 6 bases and 1 base, in that order; junction bases with no gene match: 5. The CDR3 DNA is TGTGCCAGCAGTAGACGGGGGGGTTCCTACAATGAGCAGTTCTTC. It is translated as CASSRRGGSYNEQFF.

This clone was seen just once. The CDR3 protein is CASSAGTGGELSYGYTF. CDR3 in DNA: TGTGCCAGCAGTGCCGGGACAGGGGGCGAGTTGAGCTATGGCTACACCTTC. This sequence joins TRBV6-1 and TRBJ1-2; TRBD1 agrees at 12 bases. J lost 4 bases, V lost 4 bases, and 10 bases had no gene match. From germline, CDR1 is MNHNS and CDR2 SASEGT. The CDR3 has 17 residues.